The next 31 T cell receptor beta chains were all read from a single sample in a study of blood T cell repertoires in COVID-19. The table came from immunoSEQ multiplex PCR; TCRdb's copy has only in-frame clones and leaves some out. The sample lists approximately 200,000 clones; 80% to 90% were seen once. Sequencing was carried out using PBMCs or T cells enriched from blood (not recorded which). These receptors were collected from a man aged 25-45 years in a cohort exposed to, infected with or recovered from COVID-19 (not recorded which).

The chain combines TRBV27 with TRBJ1-1, with 7 bases matching TRBD1. The CDR3 extends over 13 amino acids. The germline gives CDR1 MNHEY, CDR2 SMNVEV (reference sequence). The V segment lost 8 bases and the J segment 1 base; nucleotides outside the gene matches: 4. The CDR3 nucleotides read TGTGCCAGCCTACAGGGGACGAACACTGAAGCTTTCTTT. Residues: CASLQGTNTEAFF.

This clone was picked up a small number of times. This chain joins TRBV7-9 and TRBJ2-7; weak D call: TRBD1 (5 bases). The CDR3 loop spans 14 amino acids. With 5 bases removed from V and 3 bases from J, the gap between germline ends came to 14 bases. Germline lookup yields CDR1 SEHNR and CDR2 FQNEAQ (reference sequence). CDR3 in amino acids: CASSLDVGRYEQYF. The CDR3 nucleotides are TGTGCCAGCAGCCTAGACGTGGGGCGCTACGAGCAGTACTTC.

V and J are TRBV10-3 and TRBJ1-4, with 8 nucleotides matching TRBD1. Germline CDR1 ENHRY, CDR2 SYGVKD. V trimming: 0 bases; J trimming: 1 base; junction bases outside the gene matches: 4. The CDR3 loop spans 17 amino acids. This CDR3 is CAISESTGVGTNEKLFF. The CDR3 nucleotides read TGTGCCATCAGTGAGTCGACAGGGGTTGGAACTAATGAAAAACTGTTTTTT.

The chain couples TRBV21-1 to TRBJ2-1; the table's D gene call, TRBD2, was not cross checked with the DNA. TRBV21-1 counts as a pseudogene. The CDR3 has 14 residues. The CDR3 nucleotides read TGTGCCAGCAGCAAAGAGGCAGGGAGGAATGAGCAGTTCTTC. It is translated as CASSKEAGRNEQFF.

J is TRBJ2-3 and V is TRBV15, with a possible D match to TRBD2 (8 bases). Germline V gene lookup returns CDR1 LNHNV and CDR2 YYDKDF (reference sequence). The CDR3 consists of 19 residues. V dropped 4 bases and J dropped 1 base, with 24 bases sitting between them. CDR3 in DNA: TGTGCCACCAGCACGGGACAGCCAGCGGGAGAGACGGGCACAGATACGCAGTATTTT. Protein sequence: CATSTGQPAGETGTDTQYF.

The V gene is TRBV18, the J gene TRBJ2-6; D perhaps matches TRBD1 (5 bases). This CDR3 has 16 residues. Germline assignment: CDR1 KGHSH and CDR2 LQKENI. V was pared by 0 bases and J by 0 bases, with 6 bases between. Here the CDR3 DNA reads TGTGCCAGCTCACCACCTCAGGGCTCTGGGGCCAACGTCCTGACTTTC. Translating gives CASSPPQGSGANVLTF.

The chain combines TRBV28 with TRBJ2-4; TRBD2 agrees at 9 bases. With 5 bases clipped from V and 1 base from J, the junction kept 15 bases outside the gene matches. This CDR3 has 19 amino acids. The germline V gene has CDR1 MDHEN and CDR2 SYDVKM. The CDR3 DNA sequence: TGTGCCAGCAGTACCCGCGGGACTAGCCGCCCGGCGGCCAAAAACATTCAGTACTTC. Its translation is CASSTRGTSRPAAKNIQYF.

The V call is TRBV7-3, the J call TRBJ2-1, with D maybe TRBD1 (6 bases). Trimming stripped 5 bases from V and 8 bases from J, with 10 bases between. CDR1 is SGHTA, CDR2 FQGTGA, per germline. The CDR3 length is 12 residues. CDR3 bases: TGTGCCAGCAGCACAAACAGGGATGAGCAGTTCTTC. Amino acids: CASSTNRDEQFF.

This chain links TRBV7-8 with TRBJ1-1; unclear D gene. Germline V gives CDR1 SGHVS, CDR2 FQNEAQ. This CDR3 spans 16 amino acids. Deletions cut 1 base from V and 0 bases from J, with 12 bases between. In DNA, the CDR3 is TGTGCCAGCAGCTTAGGAGAATCGGGGATGAACACTGAAGCTTTCTTT. This translates into CASSLGESGMNTEAFF.

This chain links TRBV27 with TRBJ2-7, with TRBD2 identical over 7 bases. This CDR3 contains 15 residues. Germline V gene sequence: CDR1 MNHEY, CDR2 SMNVEV (reference sequence). The trim removed 3 bases at V and 3 bases at J, leaving 8 bases unmatched. This CDR3 reads CASSLGGRAGYEQYF. The DNA for the CDR3 is TGTGCCAGCAGTTTGGGGGGGAGGGCCGGCTACGAGCAGTACTTC.

This chain uses TRBV29-1 with TRBJ2-5, with a possible D match to TRBD2 (5 bases). Germline V gene lookup returns CDR1 SQVTM and CDR2 ANQGSEA. The CDR3 extends over 15 amino acids. V was pared by 0 bases and J by 1 base, with 12 bases between. The DNA for the CDR3 is TGCAGCGTTGAAGACGGGAAGGTGCTCCAAGAGACCCAGTACTTC. It translates to CSVEDGKVLQETQYF.

The chain has TRBV14 and TRBJ2-1, with a weak D call TRBD2 (6 bases). CDR3 length: 17 residues. The germline V and J ends were trimmed by 3 bases and 0 bases, with 15 bases remaining between them. The V gene's germline CDR1 is SGHDN and CDR2 FVKESK. The CDR3 sequence is CASSHPGLASSYNEQFF. CDR3 coding DNA: TGTGCCAGCAGCCACCCGGGACTTGCAAGCTCCTACAATGAGCAGTTCTTC.

This chain connects TRBV5-1 to TRBJ1-2, with D hard to call. The CDR3 sequence is 13 residues long. CDR1 and CDR2 (germline): SGHRS, YFSETQ. V gave up 5 bases and J gave up 7 bases, with 15 bases separating them. The CDR3 loop reads CASSVSGVGGYTF. The CDR3 DNA is TGCGCCAGCAGTGTGTCGGGAGTCGGTGGCTACACCTTC.

The chain uses TRBV27 and TRBJ2-1; 8 bases fit TRBD2. CDR1 MNHEY and CDR2 SMNVEV come from the germline V gene (reference sequence). This CDR3 has 15 amino acids. The V gene end was trimmed by 5 bases and the J gene end by 4 bases; junction bases not matched to a gene: 7. CDR3 in DNA: TGTGCCAGCAGTCCCCAGACTAGCGTATACAATGAGCAGTTCTTC. Encoded protein: CASSPQTSVYNEQFF.

V usage is TRBV4-3 and J usage is TRBJ2-7; the D gene is possibly TRBD2 (6 bases). This CDR3 spans 16 amino acids. Germline V gene lookup returns CDR1 LGHNA and CDR2 YSLEER. Trimming cost V 0 bases and J 7 bases, with 19 bases left between them. DNA for the CDR3: TGCGCCAGCAGCCAAGAAGGAGGGACGGGATTCCTGGAGCAGTACTTC. Translated, it gives CASSQEGGTGFLEQYF.

This chain links TRBV27 with TRBJ2-7, with unresolved D. V gave up 5 bases and J gave up 2 bases, with 13 bases separating them. This CDR3 is 14 amino acids long. The V gene's germline CDR1 is MNHEY and CDR2 SMNVEV (reference sequence). The CDR3 loop is CASSESRGPYEQYF. CDR3 sequence (DNA): TGTGCCAGCAGTGAATCCCGCGGCCCCTACGAGCAGTACTTC.

The V gene is TRBV6-1, the J gene TRBJ1-5, with 9 bases lining up with TRBD1. The CDR3 is 16 amino acids. The J segment lost 4 bases and the V segment lost 1 base, leaving 5 bases of the junction unmatched. Per germline, CDR1 MNHNS and CDR2 SASEGT. The CDR3 reads CASSEGDRGWNQPQHF. CDR3 DNA: TGTGCCAGCAGTGAAGGTGACAGGGGGTGGAATCAGCCCCAGCATTTT.

The chain employs TRBV5-1 and TRBJ1-2; D remains ambiguous. The CDR3 is 13 residues long. With 4 bases removed from V and 3 bases from J, the gap between germline ends came to 10 bases. Per the germline V gene, CDR1 is SGHRS and CDR2 is YFSETQ. The CDR3 nucleotides are TGCGCCAGCAGCGCGAGCGGGGACTATGGCTACACCTTC. Its protein is CASSASGDYGYTF.

This clone was picked up a small number of times. This chain uses TRBV5-1 with TRBJ1-2, with 8 bases that match TRBD1. CDR3 length equals 14 residues. V lost 0 bases to trimming and J lost 8 bases; unmatched junction nucleotides: 6. Germline assignment: CDR1 SGHRS and CDR2 YFSETQ. Written as DNA, the CDR3 is TGCGCCAGCAGCTTGGGGACAGGGCTTTACGGCTACACCTTC. Residues: CASSLGTGLYGYTF. Together with reference TRBV5-1 and TRBJ1-2, the CDR3 gives the full variable domain: KAGVTQTPRYLIKTRGQQVTLSCSPISGHRSVSWYQQTPGQGLQFLFEYFSETQRNKGNFPGRFSGRQFSNSRSEMNVSTLELGDSALYLCASSLGTGLYGYTFGSGTRLTVV.

This clone appeared once. The chain has TRBV7-3 and TRBJ1-2; 9 nucleotides line up with TRBD1. Losses at the gene ends were 3 bases for V and 4 bases for J; bases not matched to a gene: 6. CDR1 and CDR2 from the germline V gene are SGHTA and FQGTGA. The CDR3 runs 15 residues. The CDR3 here is CASSFTGGGSYGYTF. The CDR3 DNA is TGTGCCAGCAGCTTCACAGGGGGCGGAAGCTATGGCTACACCTTC. The entire variable domain, with the rest obtained from reference TRBV7-3 and TRBJ1-2, is as follows: GAGVSQTPSNKVTEKGKYVELRCDPISGHTALYWYRQSLGQGPEFLIYFQGTGAADDSGLPNDRFFAVRPEGSVSTLKIQRTERGDSAVYLCASSFTGGGSYGYTFGSGTRLTVV.

The chain uses TRBV20-1 and TRBJ2-3; tentatively, D is TRBD1 (6 bases). V lost 3 bases, J lost 6 bases, and 16 bases lay in between. CDR3 length: 14 amino acids. Germline V gene lookup returns CDR1 DFQATT and CDR2 SNEGSKA (reference sequence). The CDR3 is CSASHREEGDTQYF. CDR3 sequence (DNA): TGCAGTGCTAGTCACAGGGAAGAGGGGGATACGCAGTATTTT.

This chain uses TRBV28 with TRBJ1-4, with 9 positions matching TRBD1. Germline V gives CDR1 MDHEN, CDR2 SYDVKM. CDR3 length: 12 residues. The junction had 3 bases not matched to a gene; V was cut back by 1 base and J by 15 bases. CDR3 sequence reads: CASSLSDRGVFF. DNA of the CDR3: TGTGCCAGCAGTTTATCTGACAGGGGGGTGTTTTTT.

This clone appeared a single time. DNA for the CDR3: TGTGCCAGCAGTCCTCCGGGACAGTCTTTTTCTGAAGCTTTCTTT. Amino acid sequence: CASSPPGQSFSEAFF. This chain links TRBV28 with TRBJ1-1; TRBD1 matches 7 bases. This CDR3 has 15 residues. Germline V gene lookup returns CDR1 MDHEN and CDR2 SYDVKM. The V and J ends lost 5 bases and 6 bases, in that order; junction bases with no gene match: 12. Complete variable domain (other parts from reference TRBV28 and TRBJ1-1): DVKVTQSSRYLVKRTGEKVFLECVQDMDHENMFWYRQDPGLGLRLIYFSYDVKMKEKGDIPEGYSVSREKKERFSLILESASTNQTSMYLCASSPPGQSFSEAFFGQGTRLTVV.

The chain has TRBV19 and TRBJ2-1; 7 bases are shared with TRBD2. The germline CDR1 and CDR2 sequences are LNHDA and SQIVND (reference sequence). Germline trimming cut 3 bases from V and 4 bases from J; bases unmatched to any gene: 9. The CDR3 consists of 16 residues. The CDR3 region is CASSILAVARYNEQFF. The CDR3 DNA reads as TGTGCCAGTAGTATCCTAGCGGTCGCTCGGTACAATGAGCAGTTCTTC.

The chain has TRBV9 and TRBJ1-2; no clear D. From germline, CDR1 is SGDLS and CDR2 YYNGEE. Trimming left V 3 bases short and J 0 bases short, with 12 bases between. The CDR3 is 15 residues long. CDR3 nucleotide sequence: TGTGCCAGCAGCGAACGACAAGGCACTAACTATGGCTACACCTTC. Amino acid sequence: CASSERQGTNYGYTF. Full variable domain (outside the CDR3, taken from reference TRBV9 and TRBJ1-2): DSGVTQTPKHLITATGQRVTLRCSPRSGDLSVYWYQQSLDQGLQFLIQYYNGEERAKGNILERFSAQQFPDLHSELNLSSLELGDSALYFCASSERQGTNYGYTFGSGTRLTVV.

The rearrangement uses TRBV10-1 and TRBJ2-3; D not certain. Trimming pared 2 bases from V and 1 base from J, leaving 4 bases between. Germline-derived CDR1 and CDR2 are WNHNN and SYGVQD (reference sequence). This CDR3 is built from 13 residues. This CDR3 is CASSESGTDTQYF. In nucleotides, the CDR3 is TGCGCCAGCAGTGAGAGCGGCACAGATACGCAGTATTTT.

This chain joins TRBV6-2 or TRBV6-3 and TRBJ2-2, with TRBD1 identical over 9 bases. V was pared by 5 bases and J by 2 bases, with 3 bases of the junction left unmatched. This CDR3 region has 15 residues. Looked up from germline, CDR1 is MNHEY and CDR2 is SVGEGT. Here the CDR3 reads CASSLTGGNTGELFF. CDR3 sequence (DNA): TGTGCCAGCAGTCTGACAGGGGGTAACACCGGGGAGCTGTTTTTT.

The chain recombines TRBV18 with TRBJ2-2, with a weak D call TRBD1 (6 bases). Germline-derived CDR1 and CDR2 are KGHSH and LQKENI. Trimming shortened V by 3 bases and J by 2 bases, and 10 bases separated the two germline ends. This CDR3 comprises 15 residues. The CDR3: CASSPAQGNTGELFF. CDR3 bases: TGTGCCAGCTCACCTGCACAGGGAAACACCGGGGAGCTGTTTTTT.

This rearrangement joins TRBV21-1 to TRBJ1-1; the table's D call, TRBD1, has no DNA check behind it. TRBV21-1 is annotated as a pseudogene. The CDR3 loop spans 15 amino acids. CDR3 protein: CASSKVPGASTEAFF. The DNA of the CDR3 is TGTGCCAGCAGCAAAGTTCCAGGGGCCAGCACTGAAGCTTTCTTT.

This clone was observed a single time. This chain joins TRBV6-5 and TRBJ2-1; 12 bases line up with TRBD2. V was pared by 6 bases and J by 8 bases, with 8 bases of the junction left unmatched. Germline V gene sequence: CDR1 MNHEY, CDR2 SVGAGI. The CDR3 totals 15 residues. CDR3 bases: TGTGCCAGCAGAAAACTAGCGGGAGGAGTCCATGAGCAGTTCTTC. Translated: CASRKLAGGVHEQFF.

The V and J genes are TRBV28 and TRBJ1-3, with D possibly matching TRBD1 (5 bases). The CDR3 totals 16 residues. The ends were cut back, 5 bases at V and 2 bases at J, with 16 bases in the middle. Germline CDR1 reads MDHEN; CDR2 reads SYDVKM. Here the CDR3 reads CASSLGPGEAGNTIYF. CDR3 nucleotide sequence: TGTGCCAGCAGTCTGGGGCCCGGCGAAGCTGGAAACACCATATATTTT.